Following are 4 T cell receptor beta chains from one sample sequenced in a study of cytomegalovirus exposure and HLA in healthy donors. PCR employed 60 Vbeta and 13 Jbeta primers. Here immunoSEQ multiplex PCR was the method, and the copy in TCRdb shows in-frame clones only, minus some. This sample has 100,000 to 150,000 clones, with around 80% found just once. The source material was PBMCs. The receptors originated from a man aged 30-40 years in good health and CMV-seronegative.

This chain links TRBV28 with TRBJ1-5, with D possibly TRBD1 on 5 matching bases. The CDR3 consists of 12 residues. Germline CDR1 and CDR2: MDHEN and SYDVKM. The ends were cut back, 5 bases at V and 7 bases at J, with 9 bases in the middle. The CDR3 spells CASSQGYQPQHF. The CDR3 nucleotides are TGTGCCAGCAGTCAGGGTTACCAGCCCCAGCATTTT.

The chain couples TRBV14 to TRBJ1-1; D gene unclear. The CDR3 contains 15 residues. CDR1 and CDR2 from the germline V gene are SGHDN and FVKESK. With 6 bases removed from V and 2 bases from J, the gap between germline ends came to 16 bases. The CDR3 DNA follows: TGTGCCAGCAGTTCGGGAGGGTTCTATAACACTGAAGCTTTCTTT. It translates to CASSSGGFYNTEAFF.

This clone was observed a few times. The chain employs TRBV28 and TRBJ1-5, with 9 bases identical to TRBD1. Germline V CDR1 and CDR2: MDHEN, SYDVKM. Trimming took 6 bases from V and 7 from J; bases not matched to a gene: 10. The CDR3 runs 15 residues. The CDR3 loop reads CASSASGTGLQPQHF. The CDR3 DNA follows: TGTGCCAGCAGCGCATCCGGGACAGGGTTGCAGCCCCAGCATTTT.

The chain has TRBV11-2 and TRBJ2-3; no reliable D call. This CDR3 contains 13 residues. Germline V gives CDR1 SGHAT, CDR2 FQNNGV. Trimming removed 6 bases at V and 7 bases at J, with 14 bases between. DNA for the CDR3: TGTGCCAGCAGTTCCCCCATGGAGCATACGCAGTATTTT. It is translated as CASSSPMEHTQYF.